This TCR beta chain was sequenced during a study of tumor-infiltrating lymphocytes in primary liver carcinoma. The overall study: Patients, male and female, were 30 to 69 years old.

The V gene lost 5 bases and the J gene lost 1 base, with 11 bases spanning the gap. CDR1 is MNHEY and CDR2 is SVGAGI in the germline V gene. The CDR3 spans 14 residues. Alongside blood RNA obtained from unsorted whole blood, germline DNA was also extracted. A word on this clonotype: As yet, its antigen is unknown.

Using a constant-region primer together with ProtoScript II reverse transcriptase, TCR beta cDNA was made from about 500 ng of total RNA. ARM-PCR was slightly modified, and three nested multiplex PCR rounds with it gave rise to the TCR beta libraries. Investigators reported that the first two PCR rounds, at around 11 cycles each, used TRBV1-TRBV30 forward primers with a C-beta reverse primer. Via MiXCR, TCRdb re-called the multiplex PCR reads, giving one row per CDR3 protein. This table holds some 190,000 distinct CDR3 sequences, 60% found once. General study findings and limits: Tumor region pairs shared more overlap than did tumor-adjacent and tumor-blood pairs. Tumors carried a top-250-clone fraction significantly exceeding that of blood (p = 0.039).

This chain links TRBV6-5 with TRBJ2-5; no clear D gene. This receptor was identified in a man aged 40-49 years with primary liver carcinoma and hepatitis B virus infection. The sequenced material came from peripheral blood. CDR3 DNA sequence: TGTGCCAGCAGTCCCCCCGGCCTCCAAGAGACCCAGTACTTC. It yields the protein CASSPPGLQETQYF.